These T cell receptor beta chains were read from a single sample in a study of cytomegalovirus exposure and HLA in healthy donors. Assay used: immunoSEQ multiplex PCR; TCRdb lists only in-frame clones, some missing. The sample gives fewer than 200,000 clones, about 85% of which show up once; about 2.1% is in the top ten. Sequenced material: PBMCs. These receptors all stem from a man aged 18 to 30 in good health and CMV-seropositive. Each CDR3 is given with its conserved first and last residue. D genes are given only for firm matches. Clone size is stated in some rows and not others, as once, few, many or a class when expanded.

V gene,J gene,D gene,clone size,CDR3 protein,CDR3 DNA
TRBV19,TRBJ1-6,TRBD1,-,CASLQGAFYNSPLHF,TGTGCCAGCTTACAGGGGGCGTTCTATAATTCACCCCTCCACTTT
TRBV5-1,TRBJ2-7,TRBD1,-,CASSTTGVSYEQYF,TGCGCCAGCAGCACGACAGGGGTGAGCTACGAGCAGTACTTC
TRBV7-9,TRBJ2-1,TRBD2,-,CASSPRLASDNEQFF,TGTGCCAGCAGCCCCCGACTAGCGAGCGACAATGAGCAGTTCTTC
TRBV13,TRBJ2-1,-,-,CASSVGKGAYNEQFF,TGTGCCAGCAGCGTTGGAAAGGGAGCTTACAATGAGCAGTTCTTC
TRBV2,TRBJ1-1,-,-,CASSLDSLNTEAFF,TGTGCCAGCAGCCTCGACAGCCTGAACACCGAAGCTTTCTTT
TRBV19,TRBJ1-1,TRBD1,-,CASRHRGGNTEAFF,TGTGCCAGTAGACACAGGGGCGGGAACACTGAAGCTTTCTTT
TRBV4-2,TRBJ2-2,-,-,CASSRGSPGSNTGELFF,TGTGCCAGCAGCCGAGGGTCCCCGGGATCGAACACCGGGGAGCTGTTTTTT
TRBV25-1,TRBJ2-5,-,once,CASSEPVTETQYF,TGTGCCAGCAGTGAGCCGGTCACAGAGACCCAGTACTTC
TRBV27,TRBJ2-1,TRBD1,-,CASNPGTATPEQFF,TGTGCCAGCAACCCCGGGACAGCCACCCCTGAGCAGTTCTTC
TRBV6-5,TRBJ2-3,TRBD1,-,CASSKQGFADTQYF,TGTGCCAGCAGTAAACAGGGGTTCGCAGATACGCAGTATTTT
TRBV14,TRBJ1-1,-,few,CASSFSGGTEAFF,TGTGCCAGCAGCTTCTCGGGGGGGACTGAAGCTTTCTTT
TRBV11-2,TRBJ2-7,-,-,CASSLVQGYYEQYF,TGTGCCAGCAGCTTAGTCCAGGGATACTACGAGCAGTACTTC
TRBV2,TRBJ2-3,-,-,CASSQTDTQYF,TGTGCCAGCAGTCAGACAGATACGCAGTATTTT
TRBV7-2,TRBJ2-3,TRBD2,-,CASSLGAGGASTDTQYF,TGTGCCAGCAGCTTAGGAGCGGGGGGGGCTAGCACAGATACGCAGTATTTT
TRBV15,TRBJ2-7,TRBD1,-,CATSRDLALTGGSYEQYF,TGTGCCACCAGCAGAGATTTGGCCCTGACAGGGGGGTCCTACGAGCAGTACTTC
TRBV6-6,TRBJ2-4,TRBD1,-,CASSIQGALAKNSQYF,TGTGCCAGCAGTATACAGGGGGCTTTAGCCAAAAACAGTCAGTACTTC
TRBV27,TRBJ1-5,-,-,CASSPLTVTEMRNQPQHF,TGTGCCAGCAGTCCCTTAACGGTGACAGAGATGCGCAATCAGCCCCAGCATTTT
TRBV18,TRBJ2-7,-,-,CASSPPADPYEQYF,TGTGCCAGCTCACCACCGGCGGATCCCTACGAGCAGTACTTC
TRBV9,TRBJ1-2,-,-,CASSVDPGRANYGYTF,TGTGCCAGCAGCGTAGATCCAGGGAGGGCTAACTATGGCTACACCTTC
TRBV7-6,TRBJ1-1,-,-,CASSAGNTEAFF,TGTGCCAGCAGCGCCGGGAACACTGAAGCTTTCTTT
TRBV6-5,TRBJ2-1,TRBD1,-,CASSSTGQGLVEQFF,TGTGCCAGCAGTTCTACGGGACAGGGATTAGTTGAGCAGTTCTTC
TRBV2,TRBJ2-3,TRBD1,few,CATTPGTGPTDTQYF,TGTGCCACCACCCCCGGGACAGGACCCACAGATACGCAGTATTTT
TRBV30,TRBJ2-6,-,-,CAWSVLWNRSNYSGANVLTF,TGTGCCTGGAGTGTACTTTGGAACAGGTCCAATTACTCTGGGGCCAACGTCCTGACTTTC
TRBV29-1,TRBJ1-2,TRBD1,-,CSVEENRGQGGYTF,TGCAGCGTTGAAGAGAACAGGGGGCAGGGGGGCTACACCTTC
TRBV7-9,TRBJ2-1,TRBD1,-,CASSLAGTGPNEQFF,TGTGCCAGCAGCTTAGCCGGGACAGGGCCAAATGAGCAGTTCTTC
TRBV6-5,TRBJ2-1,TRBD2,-,CASSYETSGGLEQFF,TGTGCCAGCAGTTACGAGACTAGCGGGGGCCTAGAGCAGTTCTTC
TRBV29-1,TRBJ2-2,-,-,CSVDPGSGELFF,TGCAGCGTTGACCCAGGGTCCGGGGAGCTGTTTTTT
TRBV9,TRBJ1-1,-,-,CASSVSGDVAAFF,TGTGCCAGCAGCGTCTCAGGGGACGTAGCAGCTTTCTTT
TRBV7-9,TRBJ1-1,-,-,CASRFGVNTEAFF,TGTGCCAGCAGATTCGGGGTAAACACTGAAGCTTTCTTT
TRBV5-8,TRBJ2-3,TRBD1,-,CASSQDRVFRKDTDTQYF,TGTGCCAGCAGCCAGGACAGGGTGTTCCGAAAAGACACAGATACGCAGTATTTT
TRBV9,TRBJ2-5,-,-,CASSVETMSGETQYF,TGTGCCAGCAGCGTAGAGACGATGAGCGGGGAGACCCAGTACTTC
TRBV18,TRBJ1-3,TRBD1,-,CASSPGTGGNPNTIYF,TGTGCCAGCTCACCGGGGACAGGGGGTAACCCAAACACCATATATTTT
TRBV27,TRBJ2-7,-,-,CASSLSRGYEQYF,TGTGCCAGCAGTTTATCCAGGGGCTACGAGCAGTACTTC
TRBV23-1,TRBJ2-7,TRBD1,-,CASSQSGRQGASYEQYF,TGCGCCAGCAGTCAATCGGGCCGGCAGGGGGCCTCCTACGAGCAGTACTTC
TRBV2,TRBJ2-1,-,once,CASRPVGGLSYNEQFF,TGTGCCAGCCGCCCGGTCGGGGGGCTCTCCTACAATGAGCAGTTCTTC
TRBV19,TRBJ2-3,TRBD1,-,CASGSRQGVTDTQYF,TGTGCCAGTGGTTCCAGACAGGGCGTGACAGATACGCAGTATTTT
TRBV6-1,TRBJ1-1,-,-,CASSESGYTEAFF,TGTGCCAGCAGTGAATCGGGGTACACTGAAGCTTTCTTT
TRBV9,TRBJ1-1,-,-,CASSVSGETEAFF,TGTGCCAGCAGCGTAAGTGGTGAGACTGAAGCTTTCTTT
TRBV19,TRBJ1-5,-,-,CASTLAQYQPQHF,TGTGCCAGTACCTTAGCCCAGTATCAGCCCCAGCATTTT
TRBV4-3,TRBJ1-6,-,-,CASSQVSGASSYNSPLHF,TGCGCCAGCAGCCAAGTATCAGGGGCTAGCTCCTATAATTCACCCCTCCACTTT
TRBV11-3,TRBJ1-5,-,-,CASSPDRHNQPQHF,TGTGCCAGCAGCCCGGACAGACACAATCAGCCCCAGCATTTT
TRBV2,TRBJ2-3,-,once,CASSERWATDTQYF,TGTGCCAGCAGTGAAAGGTGGGCGACAGATACGCAGTATTTT
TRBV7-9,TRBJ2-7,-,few,CASSLDTSYEQYF,TGTGCCAGCAGCTTAGACACCTCCTACGAGCAGTACTTC
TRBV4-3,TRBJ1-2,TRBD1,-,CASSQGTGYYGYTF,TGCGCCAGCAGCCAAGGGACAGGATACTATGGCTACACCTTC
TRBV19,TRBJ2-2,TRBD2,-,CASRGLAGNTGELFF,TGTGCCAGTAGAGGGCTAGCGGGGAACACCGGGGAGCTGTTTTTT
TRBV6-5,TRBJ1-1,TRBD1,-,CASSPTGRNTEAFF,TGTGCCAGCAGCCCGACAGGGCGGAACACTGAAGCTTTCTTT
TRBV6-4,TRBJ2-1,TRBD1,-,CASSDEGGGYNEQFF,TGTGCCAGCAGTGACGAAGGGGGCGGCTACAATGAGCAGTTCTTC
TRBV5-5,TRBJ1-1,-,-,CASSFRQITMNTEAFF,TGTGCCAGCAGCTTTCGACAGATTACTATGAACACTGAAGCTTTCTTT
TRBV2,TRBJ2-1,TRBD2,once,CASNGGGKYNEQFF,TGTGCCAGCAACGGCGGGGGGAAATACAATGAGCAGTTCTTC
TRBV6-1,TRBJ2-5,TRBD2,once,CASSAAGSQETQYF,TGTGCCAGCAGTGCAGCGGGGAGCCAAGAGACCCAGTACTTC
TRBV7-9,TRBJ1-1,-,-,CASSLYRDPEAFF,TGTGCCAGCAGCTTATATCGGGATCCTGAAGCTTTCTTT
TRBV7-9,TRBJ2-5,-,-,CASSLDGQWGRETQYF,TGTGCCAGCAGCTTAGACGGACAGTGGGGCCGGGAGACCCAGTACTTC
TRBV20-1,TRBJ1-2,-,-,CSAIHSYGYTF,TGCAGTGCTATACACAGCTATGGCTACACCTTC
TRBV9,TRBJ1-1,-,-,CASSTFAQNTEAFF,TGTGCCAGCAGCACTTTCGCCCAGAACACTGAAGCTTTCTTT
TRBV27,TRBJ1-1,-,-,CASSIRGQPMNTEAFF,TGTGCCAGCAGTATCCGAGGACAGCCAATGAACACTGAAGCTTTCTTT
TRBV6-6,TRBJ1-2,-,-,CASSSFLEDGYTF,TGTGCCAGCAGTTCCTTTTTGGAGGATGGCTACACCTTC
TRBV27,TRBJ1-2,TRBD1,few,CASKLGQEPYYGYTF,TGTGCCAGCAAGTTGGGACAGGAGCCCTACTATGGCTACACCTTC